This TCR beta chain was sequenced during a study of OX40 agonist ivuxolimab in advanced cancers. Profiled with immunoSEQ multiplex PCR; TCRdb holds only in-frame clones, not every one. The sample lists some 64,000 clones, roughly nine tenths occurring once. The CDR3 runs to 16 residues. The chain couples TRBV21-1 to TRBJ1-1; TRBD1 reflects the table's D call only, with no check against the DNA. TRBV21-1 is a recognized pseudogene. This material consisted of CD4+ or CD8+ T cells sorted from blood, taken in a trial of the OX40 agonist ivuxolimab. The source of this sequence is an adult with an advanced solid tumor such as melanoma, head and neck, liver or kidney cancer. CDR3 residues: CASSKIPVGQNTEAFF. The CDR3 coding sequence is TGTGCCAGCAGCAAAATCCCTGTTGGACAGAACACTGAAGCTTTCTTT.